The next 17 T cell receptor beta chains were all read from a single sample in a study of regulatory T cells in long-lasting Graves disease (dated by TCRdb to the early 2020s). Library method: multiplex PCR. The data were produced on an Illumina HiSeq 4000. CDR3 regions were amplified by Arm-PCR with iRepertoire HTBI primers to construct TCR beta libraries. TCRdb cleaned the public reads at Q25 with fastp, built clones with MiXCR and kept in-frame beta chains. Entries that share a CDR3 protein sequence are merged under the most common genes and DNA. For this sample the table gives around 450,000 distinct CDR3 sequences, of which 14% to 15% were detected only once. Roughly a sixth of the sample comes from the top ten. The time point label of this sample denotes: newly diagnosed GD, antithyroid drugs for less than 3 months. For both TCR sequencing and RNA sequencing, RNA was extracted from PBMCs using TRIzol.

The same data also contributed to another study, on T cells in Graves' hyperthyroidism and ophthalmopathy.

The input for sequencing was peripheral blood mononuclear cells (PBMCs), taken at new diagnosis, from a patient treated with antithyroid drugs. Every receptor here comes from a woman aged 25 to 39 with Graves disease. Donor details come from another sample of the same person, matched by shared clones.

The chain employs TRBV6-1 and TRBJ1-3; 7 nucleotides agree with TRBD1. The CDR3 sequence is 16 residues long. Per the germline V gene, CDR1 is MNHNS and CDR2 is SASEGT. V was pared by 8 bases and J by 0 bases, with 10 bases of the junction left unmatched. CDR3 sequence reads: CASHRDRVNSGNTIYF. The CDR3 bases are TGTGCCAGCCACCGTGACAGGGTCAACTCTGGAAACACCATATATTTT.

The sample holds many counts of this clonotype. The chain uses TRBV3-1 and TRBJ2-6, with TRBD2 identical over 11 bases. The CDR3 is 21 residues long. Germline assignment: CDR1 LGHDT and CDR2 YNNKEL (reference sequence). V shed 4 bases, J shed 4 bases, and the junction held 18 bases outside the gene matches. The CDR3 protein is CASSRLITSGGLAGGANVLTF. The DNA for the CDR3 is TGTGCCAGCAGCCGCCTCATCACTAGCGGGGGCCTTGCGGGAGGGGCCAACGTCCTGACTTTC.

This clonotype was found many times. V and J are TRBV5-1 and TRBJ1-4; the D is unclear. Germline V gene lookup returns CDR1 SGHRS and CDR2 YFSETQ. The CDR3 has 16 amino acids. Deletions cut 0 bases from V and 4 bases from J, with 13 bases between. The CDR3 DNA follows: TGCGCCAGCAGCTTGGTGTTCGGACTAGTTAATGAAAAACTGTTTTTT. As protein: CASSLVFGLVNEKLFF.

Ten or more counts support this clonotype. This chain connects TRBV7-2 to TRBJ2-1; weak D call: TRBD2 (5 bases). V shed 5 bases and J shed 5 bases, with 13 bases lying between them. The CDR3 runs 14 residues. From germline, CDR1 is SGHTA and CDR2 FQGNSA. The DNA for the CDR3 is TGTGCCAGCAGCGGGAGTCCCTCAAACAATGAGCAGTTCTTC. Translating it yields CASSGSPSNNEQFF.

The CDR3 region has the DNA TGTGCCAGCAGCCAATCCGGGACAGTATCCTACGAGCAGTACTTC. It encodes CASSQSGTVSYEQYF. V and J are TRBV11-1 and TRBJ2-7; 7 nucleotides agree with TRBD1. V lost 5 bases to trimming and J lost 1 base; unmatched junction nucleotides: 8. Germline values: CDR1 SGHAT, CDR2 FQDESV (reference sequence). The CDR3 has 15 residues.

This clonotype was counted only a few times. The genes are TRBV7-9 and TRBJ2-7, with D possibly called TRBD1 or TRBD2 (5 bases each). Germline V gene lookup returns CDR1 SEHNR and CDR2 FQNEAQ (reference sequence). The ends were cut back, 10 bases at V and 0 bases at J, with 10 bases in the middle. This CDR3 comprises 12 residues. CDR3: CATRDDSYEQYF. CDR3 nucleotides: TGTGCCACCCGGGACGACTCCTACGAGCAGTACTTC.

This clonotype has a count of ten or more. The genes are TRBV10-3 and TRBJ2-7; D tentatively fits TRBD1 or TRBD2 (5 bases each). This CDR3 has 17 residues. Germline CDR1 ENHRY, CDR2 SYGVKD. Deletions cut 2 bases from V and 3 bases from J, with 20 bases between. CDR3 sequence: CAISETLTGPSVYEQYF. Written as DNA, the CDR3 is TGTGCCATCAGTGAGACCCTTACGGGACCTTCGGTCTACGAGCAGTACTTC.

At least ten counts were recorded for this clonotype. The genes are TRBV30 and TRBJ2-1, with D possibly being TRBD2 (6 bases). V was clipped by 5 bases and J by 6 bases, with 17 bases between them. The CDR3 sequence is 14 residues long. Germline-derived CDR1 and CDR2 are GTSNPN and SVGIG (reference sequence). The CDR3 is CAWVPGLGSNEQFF. CDR3 nucleotides: TGTGCCTGGGTACCGGGACTCGGGAGCAATGAGCAGTTCTTC.

This clonotype was found a few times. The rearrangement joins TRBV12-3 or TRBV12-4 to TRBJ2-1; no clear D. The V gene lost 6 bases and the J gene lost 5 bases, with 11 bases spanning the gap. This CDR3 has 13 amino acids. CDR3 protein: CASRSDRDNEQFF. Written as DNA, the CDR3 is TGTGCCAGCAGGTCGGATAGGGACAATGAGCAGTTCTTC.

In the case of this clonotype: A read error is possible here, since a much larger clone lies one base away. The gene calls are TRBV2 and TRBJ2-5, with D perhaps matching TRBD1 (6 bases). The V end was cut by 7 bases, the J end by 2 bases, with 17 bases between. This CDR3 is built from 15 residues. Germline assignment: CDR1 SNHLY and CDR2 FYNNEI. DNA for the CDR3: TGTGCCAGCATTTCGAACAGGGCCCAACAAGAGACCCAGTACTTC. Amino acids: CASISNRAQQETQYF.

This sequence joins TRBV3-1 and TRBJ2-1; 10 nucleotides match TRBD1. V dropped 10 bases and J dropped 6; count of bases not matched to a gene: 6. Per germline, CDR1 LGHDT and CDR2 YNNKEL (reference sequence). The CDR3 length is 13 residues. The CDR3 DNA is TGTGCCACCAGTCGGGACAGGGGCAATGAGCAGTTCTTC. Its protein is CATSRDRGNEQFF.

This clonotype was recorded at least ten times. The gene calls are TRBV7-3 and TRBJ1-2; D is undetermined. Germline-derived CDR1 and CDR2 are SGHTA and FQGTGA. This CDR3 is 13 amino acids long. With 5 bases removed from V and 4 bases from J, the gap between germline ends came to 11 bases. The CDR3 DNA reads TGTGCCAGCAGCCCGAAGCCCCGCTATGGCTACACCTTC. Translated, it gives CASSPKPRYGYTF. Drawing the rest from reference TRBV7-3 and TRBJ1-2, the complete variable domain is GAGVSQTPSNKVTEKGKYVELRCDPISGHTALYWYRQSLGQGPEFLIYFQGTGAADDSGLPNDRFFAVRPEGSVSTLKIQRTERGDSAVYLCASSPKPRYGYTFGSGTRLTVV.

This clonotype has at least ten counts. The J gene is TRBJ2-7, the V gene TRBV28; 11 nucleotides line up with TRBD2. The CDR3 is 18 residues long. Germline assignment: CDR1 MDHEN and CDR2 SYDVKM. Germline trimming cut 3 bases from V and 4 bases from J; bases unmatched to any gene: 14. The CDR3 sequence is CASSFSPPTSGSKYEQYF. The CDR3 bases are TGTGCCAGCAGTTTTAGCCCCCCCACTAGCGGGAGCAAGTACGAGCAGTACTTC.

The J gene is TRBJ2-1, the V gene TRBV10-3, with D unclear. V shed 6 bases and J shed 6 bases, with 27 bases lying between them. This CDR3 comprises 18 residues. The germline gives CDR1 ENHRY, CDR2 SYGVKD. The CDR3 sequence is CAIRPTPETPPGVNEQFF. The CDR3 DNA follows: TGTGCCATCAGGCCAACCCCAGAGACCCCCCCTGGGGTCAATGAGCAGTTCTTC.

This clonotype was found a few times. The chain couples TRBV29-1 to TRBJ2-7; D is perhaps TRBD1 or TRBD2 (5 bases each). Germline lookup yields CDR1 SQVTM and CDR2 ANQGSEA. The CDR3 contains 16 residues. Trimming took 4 bases from V and 0 from J, leaving 19 bases between them. CDR3 in DNA: TGCAGCGTTGTAGGAGACGGGGCGTTCAGCTCCTACGAGCAGTACTTC. It translates to CSVVGDGAFSSYEQYF.

A word on this clonotype: Its ends do not fully match the called genes, so a read error is possible. The V and J genes are TRBV7-3 and TRBJ2-5, with TRBD2 identical over 7 bases. CDR1 SGHTA and CDR2 FQGTGA come from the germline V gene. The CDR3 length is 16 residues. The CDR3 DNA sequence: TGTGCCAGCAGCTTAAGTCACGGGGACTATCCAGAGACCCGGTACTTC. As protein: CASSLSHGDYPETRYF. Filled out from reference TRBV7-3 and TRBJ2-5, the complete variable domain reads GAGVSQTPSNKVTEKGKYVELRCDPISGHTALYWYRQSLGQGPEFLIYFQGTGAADDSGLPNDRFFAVRPEGSVSTLKIQRTERGDSAVYLCASSLSHGDYPETRYFGPGTRLLVL.

The V gene is TRBV3-1, the J gene TRBJ2-7; weak D call: TRBD1 (6 bases). V lost 4 bases, J lost 2 bases, and 15 bases lay in between. The CDR3 length is 15 residues. From germline, CDR1 is LGHDT and CDR2 YNNKEL (reference sequence). In nucleotides, the CDR3 is TGTGCCAGCAGCCCGGCCCGGACAGAGCCCTACGAGCAGTACTTC. As protein: CASSPARTEPYEQYF.